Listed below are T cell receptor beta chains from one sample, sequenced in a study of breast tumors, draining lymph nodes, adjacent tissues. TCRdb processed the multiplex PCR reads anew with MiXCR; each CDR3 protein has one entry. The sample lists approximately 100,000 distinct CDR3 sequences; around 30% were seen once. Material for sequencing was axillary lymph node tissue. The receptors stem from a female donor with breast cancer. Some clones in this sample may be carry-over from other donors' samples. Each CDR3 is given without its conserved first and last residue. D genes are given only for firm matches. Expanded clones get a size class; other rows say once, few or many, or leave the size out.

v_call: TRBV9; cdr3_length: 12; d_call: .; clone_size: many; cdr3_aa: ASSVLDSPYEQY
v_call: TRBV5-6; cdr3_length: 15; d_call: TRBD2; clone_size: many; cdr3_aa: ASSKWTSGRYYNEQF
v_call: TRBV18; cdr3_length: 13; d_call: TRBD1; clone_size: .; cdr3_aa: ASSPPGRGQETQY
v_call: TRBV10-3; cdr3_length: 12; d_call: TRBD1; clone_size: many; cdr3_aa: AISEGQGVHEQY
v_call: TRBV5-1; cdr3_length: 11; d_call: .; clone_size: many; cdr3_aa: ASSLTGINEQF
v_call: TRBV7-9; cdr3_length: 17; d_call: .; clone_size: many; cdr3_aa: ASSLTQMITGSRGNEQF
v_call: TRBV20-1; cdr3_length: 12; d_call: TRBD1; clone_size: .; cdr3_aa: SANNRGVYNEQF
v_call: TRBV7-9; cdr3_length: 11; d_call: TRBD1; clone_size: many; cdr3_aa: APGGPPCHEQY
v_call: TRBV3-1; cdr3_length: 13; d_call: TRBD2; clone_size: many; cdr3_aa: ASSHGGGRYNEQF
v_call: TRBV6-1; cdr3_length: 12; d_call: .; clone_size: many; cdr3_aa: ASSPRQGTDTQY
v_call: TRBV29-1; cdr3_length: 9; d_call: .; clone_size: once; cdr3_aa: SAPEKGLKY
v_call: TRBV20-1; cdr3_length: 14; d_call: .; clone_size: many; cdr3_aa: SAPSSASSSYNEQF
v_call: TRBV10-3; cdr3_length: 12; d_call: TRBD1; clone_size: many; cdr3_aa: AISERTGEETQY
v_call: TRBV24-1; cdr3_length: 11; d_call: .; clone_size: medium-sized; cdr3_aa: ATSAGPNSPLH
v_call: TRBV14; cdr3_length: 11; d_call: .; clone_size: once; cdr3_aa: ASSPGVGEKLF
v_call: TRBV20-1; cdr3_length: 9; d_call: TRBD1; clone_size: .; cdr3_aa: SAMTGDGYT
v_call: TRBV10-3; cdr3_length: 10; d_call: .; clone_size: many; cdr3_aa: AISESGYEQY